Reported below is one T cell receptor (beta chain). Its antigen remains unknown. The normal lung sample lay at least 3 cm, and maximally far, from the tumour. Frozen unsorted single-cell suspensions supplied the genomic DNA. Trimming removed 5 bases at V and 5 bases at J, with 13 bases between. The germline V gene encodes CDR1 MNHEY and CDR2 SMNVEV (reference sequence). This CDR3 region has 13 residues. The data were obtained in a study of immune cell composition in non-small cell lung cancer. General study points: No significant correlation existed between pack-years smoked and tumour clonality. About four fifths of squamous and 25% to 35% of adenocarcinoma cases had tumour-associated clones >0.5%.

Repertoires were generated with immunoSEQ multiplex PCR, while TCRdb's copy carries only in-frame clones and drops some. Of about 8,700 clones listed, about two thirds are singletons. The specimen was non-adjacent lung tissue. This sequence originates from a human donor with non-small cell lung cancer. This chain uses TRBV27 with TRBJ2-7, with D possibly being TRBD1 (6 bases). For the CDR3, the DNA is TGTGCCAGCAGTCAGACGGACAGTGACGAGCAGTACTTC. Protein: CASSQTDSDEQYF.